These 8 T cell receptor beta chains originate from one sample sequenced in a study of cytomegalovirus exposure and HLA in healthy donors. Researchers ran the PCR with 60 Vbeta and 13 Jbeta primers. The method was immunoSEQ multiplex PCR; TCRdb's version includes in-frame clones alone and lacks a portion of them. The repertoire holds 70,000 to 95,000 clones, with 62% as singletons. The sequenced sample was PBMCs. These receptors were obtained from a woman aged 25-40 years in good health and CMV-seropositive.

The rearrangement uses TRBV19 and TRBJ2-1; 9 bases align to TRBD2. Germline CDR1 and CDR2: LNHDA and SQIVND (reference sequence). V was pared by 5 bases and J by 4 bases, with 3 bases of the junction left unmatched. The CDR3 spans 14 residues. The CDR3 DNA is TGTGCCAGTAGTGGGCGGGGGGGGTACAATGAGCAGTTCTTC. This encodes CASSGRGGYNEQFF.

The rearrangement joins TRBV6-5 to TRBJ2-7; 10 nucleotides match TRBD2. This CDR3 is built from 14 residues. V dropped 7 bases and J dropped 6; count of bases not matched to a gene: 9. CDR1 and CDR2 from the germline V gene are MNHEY and SVGAGI. The CDR3 sequence is CASIRSGGAREQYF. The DNA of the CDR3 is TGTGCCAGCATCCGAAGCGGGGGGGCCCGCGAGCAGTACTTC.

The rearrangement uses TRBV7-3 and TRBJ2-1, with 9 bases that match TRBD2. The CDR3 loop spans 13 amino acids. Per germline, CDR1 SGHTA and CDR2 FQGTGA. The V gene end was trimmed by 2 bases and the J gene end by 14 bases; junction bases not matched to a gene: 7. The chain's CDR3 is CASSLEAGGREFF. CDR3 nucleotides: TGTGCCAGCAGCTTAGAGGCGGGGGGGCGGGAGTTCTTC.

This clone has just a few counts. The CDR3 is CASSWGGGSSYNEQFF. The CDR3 DNA reads as TGCGCCAGCAGCTGGGGGGGTGGCAGCTCCTACAATGAGCAGTTCTTC. The chain has TRBV5-1 and TRBJ2-1, with 7 bases identical to TRBD2. In germline, CDR1 is SGHRS, CDR2 YFSETQ. The CDR3 is 16 amino acids. The V segment lost 3 bases and the J segment 0 bases; nucleotides outside the gene matches: 6.

J is TRBJ2-1 and V is TRBV11-2, with TRBD1 as a possible D gene (7 bases). The length of the CDR3 is 18 residues. The V end was cut by 2 bases, the J end by 2 bases, with 19 bases between. Germline-derived CDR1 and CDR2 are SGHAT and FQNNGV. CDR3 coding DNA: TGTGCCAGCAGCTTACGGTCAGGTTGGAGGGGGCCCTACAATGAGCAGTTCTTC. Protein product: CASSLRSGWRGPYNEQFF.

This chain links TRBV15 with TRBJ1-2, with 7 bases aligning to TRBD1. V lost 4 bases and J lost 12; bases outside the gene matches: 8. This CDR3 has 12 residues. Germline V gives CDR1 LNHNV, CDR2 YYDKDF (reference sequence). The CDR3 reads CATSTRQGPNTF. The CDR3 nucleotides read TGTGCCACCAGCACTCGACAGGGCCCGAACACCTTC.

J is TRBJ2-2 and V is TRBV4-1, with 8 bases identical to TRBD1. The germline V gene has CDR1 MGHRA and CDR2 YSYEKL. The ends lost 3 bases at V and 5 bases at J; junction bases unmatched: 5. This CDR3 spans 15 amino acids. CDR3 protein: CASSQGQDNTGELFF. The CDR3 DNA reads as TGCGCCAGCAGCCAGGGACAGGACAATACCGGGGAGCTGTTTTTT.

This chain uses TRBV4-3 with TRBJ2-1, with D maybe TRBD2 (5 bases). This CDR3 is built from 15 residues. V dropped 5 bases and J dropped 6 bases, with 17 bases sitting between them. In germline, CDR1 is LGHNA, CDR2 YSLEER. The DNA of the CDR3 is TGCGCCAGCAGCATCCGTCGGGCGGGTGCCAATGAGCAGTTCTTC. Translation: CASSIRRAGANEQFF.